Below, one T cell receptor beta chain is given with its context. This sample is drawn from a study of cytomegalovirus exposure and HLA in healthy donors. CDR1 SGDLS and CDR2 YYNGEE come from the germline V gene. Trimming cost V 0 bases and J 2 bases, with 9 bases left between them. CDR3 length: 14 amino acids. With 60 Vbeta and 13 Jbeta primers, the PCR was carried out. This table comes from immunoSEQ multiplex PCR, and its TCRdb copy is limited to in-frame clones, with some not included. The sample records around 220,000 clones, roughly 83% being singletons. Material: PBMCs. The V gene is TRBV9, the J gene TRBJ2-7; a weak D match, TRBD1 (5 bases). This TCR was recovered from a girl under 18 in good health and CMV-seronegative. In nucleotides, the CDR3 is TGTGCCAGCAGCGTAGAGCAGGGCCCCTACGAGCAGTACTTC. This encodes CASSVEQGPYEQYF.